The 32 T cell receptor beta chains below come from one sample, sequenced in a study of PD-L1 blockade in urothelial cancer. Generated by immunoSEQ multiplex PCR, the TCRdb table keeps only in-frame clones and is missing some. The data hold tens of thousands of clones, with less than 90% observed a single time. Time point meaning: pretreatment peripheral blood. The sample was PBMCs, taken around atezolizumab (anti-PD-L1) treatment. The receptors originated from an older man with urothelial cancer.

CDR3 sequence: CASTPDSYTGELFF. The CDR3 bases are TGTGCCAGCACCCCTGACAGCTACACCGGGGAGCTGTTTTTT. The chain recombines TRBV2 with TRBJ2-2; a weak D match, TRBD1 (5 bases). CDR3 length: 14 residues. The germline gives CDR1 SNHLY, CDR2 FYNNEI. Trimming cost V 7 bases and J 3 bases, with 12 bases left between them.

This clone appeared once. The rearrangement uses TRBV5-1 and TRBJ2-1; 8 bases agree with TRBD1. The CDR3 totals 15 residues. Germline trimming cut 4 bases from V and 7 bases from J; bases unmatched to any gene: 10. Germline V gene lookup returns CDR1 SGHRS and CDR2 YFSETQ. The chain's CDR3 is CASSRTGGGFNEQFF. The CDR3 DNA is TGCGCCAGCAGCCGTACAGGGGGAGGATTTAATGAGCAGTTCTTC.

V and J are TRBV29-1 and TRBJ2-1, with 14 bases fitting TRBD2. In germline, CDR1 is SQVTM, CDR2 ANQGSEA. This CDR3 has 15 amino acids. The V and J ends lost 7 bases and 7 bases, in that order; junction bases with no gene match: 9. The CDR3 DNA reads as TGCAGCGCCCTGACTAGCGGGAGGGGTGTGAATGAGCAGTTCTTC. Translated, it gives CSALTSGRGVNEQFF.

The J gene is TRBJ2-1, the V gene TRBV6-1; D might be TRBD2 (5 bases). CDR1 and CDR2 (germline): MNHNS, SASEGT. V was trimmed by 8 bases and J by 4 bases, leaving 15 bases between them. CDR3 length equals 14 residues. CDR3 residues: CASGPGSQYNEQFF. In DNA, the CDR3 is TGTGCCAGCGGGCCGGGAAGCCAATACAATGAGCAGTTCTTC.

The chain employs TRBV5-1 and TRBJ2-2, with D possibly TRBD2 on 5 matching bases. Trimming pared 0 bases from V and 4 bases from J, leaving 10 bases between. Germline CDR1 and CDR2: SGHRS and YFSETQ. This CDR3 is built from 15 residues. Here the CDR3 DNA reads TGCGCCAGCAGCTTGGCCCTCGCGGGCACCGGGGAGCTGTTTTTT. It codes for CASSLALAGTGELFF. Using reference TRBV5-1 and TRBJ2-2 for the parts outside the CDR3, the full variable domain is KAGVTQTPRYLIKTRGQQVTLSCSPISGHRSVSWYQQTPGQGLQFLFEYFSETQRNKGNFPGRFSGRQFSNSRSEMNVSTLELGDSALYLCASSLALAGTGELFFGEGSRLTVL.

CDR3 nucleotides: TGTGCCATCAGTGGGAGTAGCGGGTCCCAAGAGACCCAGTACTTC. As protein: CAISGSSGSQETQYF. The chain employs TRBV10-3 and TRBJ2-5; 7 bases fit TRBD2. V gave up 4 bases and J gave up 1 base; unmatched junction bases: 6. Germline V lookup: CDR1 ENHRY, CDR2 SYGVKD. The CDR3 is made up of 15 amino acids.

CDR3 nucleotide sequence: TGTGCCAGCAGCTCCAACAGGGACAATGAGCAGTTCTTC. Translated, it gives CASSSNRDNEQFF. V is TRBV11-3 and J is TRBJ2-1; D perhaps matches TRBD1 (6 bases). Germline V gives CDR1 SGHNT, CDR2 YENEEA. The CDR3 sequence is 13 residues long. V was clipped by 4 bases and J by 5 bases, with 9 bases between them.

The rearrangement links TRBV11-2 to TRBJ2-1, with a possible D match to TRBD2 (5 bases). The ends were cut back, 5 bases at V and 9 bases at J, with 23 bases in the middle. Germline loops: CDR1 SGHAT, CDR2 FQNNGV. This CDR3 region has 16 residues. Here the CDR3 DNA reads TGTGCCAGCAGCACGACCCTCGGACTCTCCGGTGGTGAGCAGTTCTTC. It encodes CASSTTLGLSGGEQFF.

The chain has TRBV10-1 and TRBJ2-1; the match to TRBD2 covers 9 bases. The CDR3 extends over 14 amino acids. J lost 7 bases, V lost 5 bases, and 6 bases had no gene match. From germline, CDR1 is WNHNN and CDR2 SYGVQD (reference sequence). The CDR3 nucleotides read TGCGCCAGCAGTCGCGGGGGGGCTGAAAATGAGCAGTTCTTC. Protein: CASSRGGAENEQFF.

The chain uses TRBV5-1 and TRBJ2-7, with 10 bases matching TRBD1. V was clipped by 4 bases and J by 3 bases; unmatched bases: 7. The CDR3 extends over 15 amino acids. The germline V gene encodes CDR1 SGHRS and CDR2 YFSETQ. The DNA for the CDR3 is TGCGCCAGCAGCCCTTTTGGACAGGGGGGCTACGAGCAGTACTTC. Translation gives CASSPFGQGGYEQYF.

This clone was seen more than once but under ten times. CDR3 coding DNA: TGTGCCAGCAGTTTCGGACAAAACTATGGCTACACCTTC. Amino acids: CASSFGQNYGYTF. The V and J genes are TRBV6-5 and TRBJ1-2; D is perhaps TRBD1 (5 bases). V shed 4 bases and J shed 2 bases, with 8 bases lying between them. Looked up from germline, CDR1 is MNHEY and CDR2 is SVGAGI. The CDR3 is 13 amino acids.

The sample holds a few counts of this clone. The chain is built from TRBV19 and TRBJ1-1; D call uncertain. V was clipped by 7 bases and J by 6 bases, with 9 bases between them. The CDR3 loop spans 11 amino acids. Germline lookup yields CDR1 LNHDA and CDR2 SQIVND (reference sequence). CDR3 sequence (DNA): TGTGCCAGTACTACGTTCGCTGAAGCTTTCTTT. As protein: CASTTFAEAFF.

This chain joins TRBV28 and TRBJ1-4; TRBD1 matches 8 bases. The V gene end was trimmed by 2 bases and the J gene end by 6 bases; junction bases not matched to a gene: 5. Germline values: CDR1 MDHEN, CDR2 SYDVKM. This CDR3 is built from 15 residues. The CDR3 region has the DNA TGTGCCAGCAGTTTAAGCGGACAGGGACATGAAAAACTGTTTTTT. Translation: CASSLSGQGHEKLFF.

The CDR3 reads CASRKQGLGHNEQFF. DNA for the CDR3: TGTGCCAGCAGAAAACAGGGGTTGGGACACAATGAGCAGTTCTTC. The chain links TRBV28 to TRBJ2-1; TRBD1 matches at 7 bases. Germline CDR1 and CDR2: MDHEN and SYDVKM. The CDR3 is 15 amino acids. Trimming at V came to 6 bases and at J to 5 bases, leaving 10 bases not matched to a gene. Full variable domain (outside the CDR3, taken from reference TRBV28 and TRBJ2-1): DVKVTQSSRYLVKRTGEKVFLECVQDMDHENMFWYRQDPGLGLRLIYFSYDVKMKEKGDIPEGYSVSREKKERFSLILESASTNQTSMYLCASRKQGLGHNEQFFGPGTRLTVL.

V is TRBV6-1 and J is TRBJ2-7, with D maybe TRBD2 (5 bases). V was shortened by 10 bases and J by 3 bases, with 10 bases between the two germline ends. This CDR3 contains 11 residues. Germline V lookup: CDR1 MNHNS, CDR2 SASEGT. This chain's CDR3 is CATTRNYEQYF. CDR3 sequence (DNA): TGTGCCACTACTAGGAACTACGAGCAGTACTTC.

The V gene is TRBV5-1, the J gene TRBJ2-1, with D perhaps matching TRBD2 (6 bases). This CDR3 contains 15 residues. Trimming removed 2 bases from V and 4 bases from J, with 13 bases in between. Germline values: CDR1 SGHRS, CDR2 YFSETQ. CDR3 residues: CASSFGGTGYNEQFF. The CDR3, as DNA: TGCGCCAGCAGCTTCGGGGGTACGGGGTACAATGAGCAGTTCTTC.

The chain uses TRBV4-2 and TRBJ2-1; D call uncertain. The V and J ends lost 0 bases and 10 bases respectively, with 10 bases between them. Germline lookup yields CDR1 LGHNA and CDR2 YNFKEQ. The CDR3 is 13 amino acids. The CDR3 reads CASSQDLGREQFF. The CDR3 bases are TGTGCCAGCAGCCAAGATCTGGGCAGGGAGCAGTTCTTC.

The chain joins TRBV7-2 to TRBJ2-3; maybe TRBD2 (6 bases). The CDR3 has 13 amino acids. With 2 bases removed from V and 11 bases from J, the gap between germline ends came to 14 bases. Germline V gene data show CDR1 as SGHTA and CDR2 as FQGNSA. The CDR3 spells CASSLMPEGKQYF. The CDR3 bases are TGTGCCAGCAGCTTAATGCCGGAGGGTAAGCAGTATTTT.

This chain connects TRBV4-1 to TRBJ1-4; no clear D gene. This CDR3 spans 15 amino acids. Germline-derived CDR1 and CDR2 are MGHRA and YSYEKL. V was trimmed by 0 bases and J by 4 bases, leaving 9 bases between them. The CDR3 sequence: CASSQDSSFNEKLFF. The CDR3 nucleotides read TGCGCCAGCAGCCAAGATAGCAGTTTTAATGAAAAACTGTTTTTT.

This sequence joins TRBV5-4 and TRBJ2-1, with D maybe TRBD1 (6 bases). Germline-derived CDR1 and CDR2 are SGHNT and YYREEE (reference sequence). The CDR3 covers 12 residues. Trimming took 4 bases from V and 7 from J, leaving 9 bases between them. CDR3 residues: CASSVDRNEQFF. The DNA for the CDR3 is TGTGCCAGCAGCGTAGACAGGAATGAGCAGTTCTTC.

V is TRBV7-8 and J is TRBJ1-4; D perhaps matches TRBD1 (6 bases). V lost 1 base and J 3 bases, leaving 24 bases between the germline ends. Germline V gives CDR1 SGHVS, CDR2 FQNEAQ. The CDR3 extends over 20 amino acids. CDR3 in DNA: TGTGCCAGCAGCTTAGAGGCCTGGTTCGGGGGGGCGCAGGCTAATGAAAAACTGTTTTTT. It specifies CASSLEAWFGGAQANEKLFF.

This chain joins TRBV6-1 and TRBJ1-1; no firm D call. V was shortened by 3 bases and J by 6 bases, with 11 bases between the two germline ends. This CDR3 spans 13 amino acids. Germline lookup yields CDR1 MNHNS and CDR2 SASEGT. The CDR3 DNA follows: TGTGCCAGCAGTGAGAGGTTGCCCCCTGAAGCTTTCTTT. Its translation is CASSERLPPEAFF.

This clone appeared once. The chain links TRBV27 to TRBJ2-3; 7 bases agree with TRBD1. Germline loops: CDR1 MNHEY, CDR2 SMNVEV (reference sequence). Trimming took 6 bases from V and 3 from J; bases not matched to a gene: 6. There are 14 residues in the CDR3. The CDR3 sequence is CASRGLQGTDTQYF. CDR3 DNA sequence: TGTGCCAGCAGGGGGTTACAGGGGACAGATACGCAGTATTTT.

The genes are TRBV7-9 and TRBJ2-7, with TRBD1 identical over 8 bases. This CDR3 region has 14 residues. With V trimmed by 4 bases and J by 4 bases, 6 bases remained unmatched. Germline V gene data show CDR1 as SEHNR and CDR2 as FQNEAQ (reference sequence). In DNA form, the CDR3 reads TGTGCCAGCAGCTCACTGGACAGGGTGTACGAGCAGTACTTC. Amino acid sequence: CASSSLDRVYEQYF.

The chain has TRBV7-6 and TRBJ1-1, with 10 bases aligning to TRBD1. The V segment lost 3 bases and the J segment 3 bases; nucleotides outside the gene matches: 1. The CDR3 length is 14 residues. Germline CDR1 reads SGHVS; CDR2 reads FNYEAQ. The CDR3 spells CASSLGTGDTEAFF. The CDR3 bases are TGTGCCAGCAGCTTGGGGACAGGGGACACTGAAGCTTTCTTT.

V gene TRBV7-2 combines with J gene TRBJ1-5, with D hard to call. V was shortened by 5 bases and J by 4 bases, with 6 bases between the two germline ends. This CDR3 is 12 amino acids long. CDR1 is SGHTA and CDR2 is FQGNSA in the germline V gene. The CDR3 DNA is TGTGCCAGCAGCCCCTATAATCAGCCCCAGCATTTT. Translating gives CASSPYNQPQHF. The whole variable domain, filled in from reference TRBV7-2 and TRBJ1-5, reads GAGVSQSPSNKVTEKGKDVELRCDPISGHTALYWYRQSLGQGLEFLIYFQGNSAPDKSGLPSDRFSAERTGGSVSTLTIQRTQQEDSAVYLCASSPYNQPQHFGDGTRLSIL.

V and J are TRBV11-2 and TRBJ2-7; 9 nucleotides agree with TRBD1. Germline assignment: CDR1 SGHAT and CDR2 FQNNGV. Trimming cost V 7 bases and J 3 bases; bases outside gene matches: 4. The CDR3 is 13 residues long. As DNA, the CDR3 is TGTGCCAGCATTCGGACAGGGGACTACGAGCAGTACTTC. Its protein product is CASIRTGDYEQYF.

The chain carries TRBV19 and TRBJ1-1, with 7 positions matching TRBD1. Germline CDR1 and CDR2: LNHDA and SQIVND (reference sequence). J was trimmed by 7 bases and V by 5 bases; bases with no gene match: 7. This CDR3 contains 13 residues. The CDR3 DNA follows: TGTGCCAGTAGTTGGTCCCGGACAGGTGAAGCTTTCTTT. It encodes CASSWSRTGEAFF.

V is TRBV5-1 and J is TRBJ2-1; 8 bases are shared with TRBD2. The germline gives CDR1 SGHRS, CDR2 YFSETQ. CDR3 length: 15 residues. V lost 4 bases to trimming and J lost 5 bases; unmatched junction nucleotides: 8. The DNA of the CDR3 is TGCGCCAGCAGCCCCGGGACTAGTCGACACAATGAGCAGTTCTTC. Translation gives CASSPGTSRHNEQFF.

The chain couples TRBV29-1 to TRBJ2-5, with D unresolved. Trimming removed 7 bases from V and 2 bases from J, with 14 bases in between. The CDR3 sequence is 13 residues long. CDR1 is SQVTM, CDR2 ANQGSEA, per germline. CDR3 residues: CSGQVVQQETQYF. The CDR3, as DNA: TGCAGCGGTCAGGTGGTGCAGCAAGAGACCCAGTACTTC.

V gene TRBV9 combines with J gene TRBJ2-6, with a tentative D call TRBD2 (6 bases). Trimming removed 3 bases from V and 0 bases from J, with 13 bases in between. The CDR3 is made up of 17 amino acids. Germline V CDR1 and CDR2: SGDLS, YYNGEE. Here the CDR3 DNA reads TGTGCCAGCAGCGCAGAGGAGGGACTCTCTGGGGCCAACGTCCTGACTTTC. Its protein is CASSAEEGLSGANVLTF.

V is TRBV27 and J is TRBJ2-1, with 7 bases that match TRBD1. CDR1 and CDR2 (germline): MNHEY, SMNVEV (reference sequence). V dropped 2 bases and J dropped 3; count of bases not matched to a gene: 4. This CDR3 contains 15 residues. The CDR3 is CASSLTTGNYNEQFF. The CDR3 coding sequence is TGTGCCAGCAGTTTAACGACAGGGAACTACAATGAGCAGTTCTTC.